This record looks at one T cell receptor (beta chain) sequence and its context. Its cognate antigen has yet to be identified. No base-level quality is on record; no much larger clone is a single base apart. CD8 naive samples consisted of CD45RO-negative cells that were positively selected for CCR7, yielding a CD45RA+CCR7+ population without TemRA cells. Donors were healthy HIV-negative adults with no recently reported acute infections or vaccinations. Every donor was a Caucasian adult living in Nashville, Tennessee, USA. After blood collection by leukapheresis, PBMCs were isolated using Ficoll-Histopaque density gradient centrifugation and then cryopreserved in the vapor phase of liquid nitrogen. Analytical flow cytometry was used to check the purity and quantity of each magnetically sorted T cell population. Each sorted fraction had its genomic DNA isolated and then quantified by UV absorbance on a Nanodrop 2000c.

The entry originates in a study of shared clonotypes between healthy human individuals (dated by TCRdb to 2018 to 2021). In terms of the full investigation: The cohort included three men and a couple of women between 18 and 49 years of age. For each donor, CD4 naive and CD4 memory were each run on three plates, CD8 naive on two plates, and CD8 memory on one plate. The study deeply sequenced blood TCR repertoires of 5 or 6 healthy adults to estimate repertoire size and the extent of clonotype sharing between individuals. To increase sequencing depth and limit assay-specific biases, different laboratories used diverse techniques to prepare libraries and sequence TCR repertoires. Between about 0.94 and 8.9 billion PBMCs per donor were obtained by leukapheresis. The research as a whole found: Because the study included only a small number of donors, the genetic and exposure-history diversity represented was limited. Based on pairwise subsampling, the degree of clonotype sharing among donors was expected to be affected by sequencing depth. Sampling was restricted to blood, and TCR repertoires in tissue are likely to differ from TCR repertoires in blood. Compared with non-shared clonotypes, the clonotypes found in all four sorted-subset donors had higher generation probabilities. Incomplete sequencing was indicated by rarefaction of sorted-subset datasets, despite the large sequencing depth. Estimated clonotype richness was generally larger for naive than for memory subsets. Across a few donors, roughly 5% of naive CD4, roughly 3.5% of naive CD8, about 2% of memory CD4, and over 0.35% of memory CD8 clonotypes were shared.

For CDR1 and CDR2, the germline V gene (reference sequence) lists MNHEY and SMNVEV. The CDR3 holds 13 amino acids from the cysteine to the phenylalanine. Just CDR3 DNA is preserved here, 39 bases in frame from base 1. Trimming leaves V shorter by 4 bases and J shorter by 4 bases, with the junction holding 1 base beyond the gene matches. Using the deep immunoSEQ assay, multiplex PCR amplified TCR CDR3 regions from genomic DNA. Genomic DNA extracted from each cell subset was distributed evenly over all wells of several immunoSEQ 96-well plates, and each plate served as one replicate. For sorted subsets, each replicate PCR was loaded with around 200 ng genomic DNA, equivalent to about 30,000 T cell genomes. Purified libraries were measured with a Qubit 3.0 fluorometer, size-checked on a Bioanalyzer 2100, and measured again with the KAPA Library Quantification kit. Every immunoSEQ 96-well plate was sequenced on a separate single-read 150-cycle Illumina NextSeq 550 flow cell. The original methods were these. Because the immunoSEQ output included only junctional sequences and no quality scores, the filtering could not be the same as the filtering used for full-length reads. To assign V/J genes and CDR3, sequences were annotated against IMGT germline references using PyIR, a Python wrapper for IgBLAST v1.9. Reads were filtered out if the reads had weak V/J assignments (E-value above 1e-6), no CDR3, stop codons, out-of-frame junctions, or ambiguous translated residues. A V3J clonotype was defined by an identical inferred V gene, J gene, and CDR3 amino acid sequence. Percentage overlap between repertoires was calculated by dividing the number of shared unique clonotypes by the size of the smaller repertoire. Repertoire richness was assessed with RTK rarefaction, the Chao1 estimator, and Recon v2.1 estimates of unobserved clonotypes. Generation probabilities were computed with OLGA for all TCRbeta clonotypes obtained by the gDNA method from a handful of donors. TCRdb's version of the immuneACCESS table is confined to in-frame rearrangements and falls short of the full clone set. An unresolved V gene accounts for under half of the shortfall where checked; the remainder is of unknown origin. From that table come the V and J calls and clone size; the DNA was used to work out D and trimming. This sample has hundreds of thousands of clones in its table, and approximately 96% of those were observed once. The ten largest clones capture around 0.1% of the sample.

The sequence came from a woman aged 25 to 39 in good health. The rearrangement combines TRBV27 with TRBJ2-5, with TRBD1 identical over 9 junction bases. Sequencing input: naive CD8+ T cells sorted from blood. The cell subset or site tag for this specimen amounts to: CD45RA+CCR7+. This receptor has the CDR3 CASSSDRGETQYF. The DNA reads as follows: TGTGCCAGCAGTTCGGACAGGGGAGAGACCCAGTACTTC.